Listed here are 32 T cell receptor beta chains from one sample, sequenced in a study of monozygotic twins with inflammatory bowel disease. Following a re-call of the 5' RACE reads, TCRdb has one entry per CDR3 protein and lacks DNA. This table holds approximately 400,000 distinct CDR3 sequences. The specimen sequenced was blood. The origin of the receptors is a human donor with ulcerative colitis or Crohn's disease, or a healthy co-twin of an affected twin (not recorded which).

The J gene is TRBJ1-2, the V gene TRBV6-5; the D gene TCRdb calls, TRBD1, cannot be checked with no DNA. Per germline, CDR1 MNHEY and CDR2 SVGAGI. CDR3 length: 13 amino acids. This CDR3 is CASSYSGAGGYTF.

V usage is TRBV30 and J usage is TRBJ1-4. The CDR3 is 11 amino acids. The germline gives CDR1 GTSNPN, CDR2 SVGIG (reference sequence). CDR3: CAWSRNEKLFF.

The rearrangement uses TRBV5-1 and TRBJ1-4; TCRdb designates TRBD1, a call that cannot be tested without DNA. Germline CDR1 reads SGHRS; CDR2 reads YFSETQ. The CDR3 has 15 residues. CDR3 region: CASSESQGTSEKLFF. The complete variable domain, with remaining parts taken from reference TRBV5-1 and TRBJ1-4, reads KAGVTQTPRYLIKTRGQQVTLSCSPISGHRSVSWYQQTPGQGLQFLFEYFSETQRNKGNFPGRFSGRQFSNSRSEMNVSTLELGDSALYLCASSESQGTSEKLFFGSGTQLSVL.

This chain connects TRBV5-1 to TRBJ2-1; absent DNA, TCRdb's TRBD2 call cannot be checked. The CDR3 extends over 17 amino acids. Germline assignment: CDR1 SGHRS and CDR2 YFSETQ. The CDR3 loop reads CASSLGGLAGSYNEQFF.

The CDR3 protein is CATSRRANTEAFF. The chain has TRBV19 and TRBJ1-1. The CDR3 is 13 amino acids. Germline V CDR1 and CDR2: LNHDA, SQIVND (reference sequence). Using reference TRBV19 and TRBJ1-1 for the parts outside the CDR3, the full variable domain is DGGITQSPKYLFRKEGQNVTLSCEQNLNHDAMYWYRQDPGQGLRLIYYSQIVNDFQKGDIAEGYSVSREKKESFPLTVTSAQKNPTAFYLCATSRRANTEAFFGQGTRLTVV.

V and J are TRBV5-6 and TRBJ2-5; with no DNA, the TCRdb D assignment of TRBD1 cannot be verified. Germline V lookup: CDR1 SGHDT, CDR2 YYEEEE. There are 14 residues in the CDR3. CDR3 loop: CASSLRDRAGAQYF.

The chain joins TRBV11-2 to TRBJ1-6. Germline V lookup: CDR1 SGHAT, CDR2 FQNNGV. The length of the CDR3 is 15 residues. CDR3 amino acids: CASSLEANYNSPLHF.

The chain is built from TRBV19 and TRBJ2-7. The CDR3 spans 13 residues. CDR1 and CDR2 from the germline V gene are LNHDA and SQIVND (reference sequence). CDR3 loop: CASSRRTLYEQYF.

This chain joins TRBV30 and TRBJ2-3; the TRBD2 assignment by TCRdb is unverifiable without DNA. The CDR3 loop spans 15 amino acids. Germline V CDR1 and CDR2: GTSNPN, SVGIG (reference sequence). The CDR3 loop is CAWSVGSGSTDTQYF.

V usage is TRBV5-6 and J usage is TRBJ2-7; the D gene TCRdb calls, TRBD2, cannot be checked with no DNA. CDR3 length: 14 residues. Germline V gene data show CDR1 as SGHDT and CDR2 as YYEEEE. The chain's CDR3 is CASIGAGPSYEQYF.

The rearrangement joins TRBV7-9 to TRBJ2-2. The CDR3 loop spans 13 amino acids. Germline assignment: CDR1 SEHNR and CDR2 FQNEAQ (reference sequence). CDR3 protein: CASSPSWAGELFF.

The chain uses TRBV7-9 and TRBJ2-7; absent DNA, TCRdb's TRBD2 call cannot be checked. CDR3 length equals 15 residues. Per the germline V gene, CDR1 is SEHNR and CDR2 is FQNEAQ (reference sequence). This CDR3 reads CASSLDGLADDEQYF.

The CDR3: CASSLGSGTASMEQFF. This chain connects TRBV9 to TRBJ2-1; the D gene TCRdb calls, TRBD1, cannot be checked with no DNA. The CDR3 extends over 16 amino acids. Germline V CDR1 and CDR2: SGDLS, YYNGEE.

The J gene is TRBJ1-5, the V gene TRBV20-1; TCRdb calls TRBD1, which cannot be checked without DNA. The germline CDR1 and CDR2 sequences are DFQATT and SNEGSKA (reference sequence). The CDR3 runs 14 residues. The CDR3 reads CSARDRTGNQPQHF.

This rearrangement joins TRBV7-9 to TRBJ2-2; TCRdb outputs TRBD1, but without DNA this stays unchecked. Germline loops: CDR1 SEHNR, CDR2 FQNEAQ (reference sequence). The CDR3 spans 15 residues. CDR3 sequence reads: CASSFRQGLTGELFF.

V gene TRBV5-4 combines with J gene TRBJ1-2; TCRdb designates TRBD1, a call that cannot be tested without DNA. The CDR3 consists of 17 residues. From germline, CDR1 is SGHNT and CDR2 YYREEE (reference sequence). This chain's CDR3 is CASSLELGVGTGSGYTF.

V usage is TRBV12-3 or TRBV12-4 and J usage is TRBJ2-1; TCRdb's assignment of TRBD1 cannot be checked, as there is no DNA. The CDR3 length is 14 residues. CDR3 loop: CASQISGTHNEQFF.

CDR3 in amino acids: CAISGGLAGAPWDEQYF. The chain recombines TRBV10-3 with TRBJ2-7; the TRBD2 assignment by TCRdb is unverifiable without DNA. The germline gives CDR1 ENHRY, CDR2 SYGVKD. The length of the CDR3 is 17 residues.

The J gene is TRBJ2-7, the V gene TRBV6-5; TCRdb returns TRBD1, unconfirmable since there is no DNA. The germline CDR1 and CDR2 sequences are MNHEY and SVGAGI. This CDR3 contains 13 residues. The chain's CDR3 is CATGRGAAYEQYF.

The V call is TRBV20-1, the J call TRBJ2-7; TCRdb's assignment of TRBD2 cannot be checked, as there is no DNA. The CDR3 consists of 15 residues. Germline CDR1 reads DFQATT; CDR2 reads SNEGSKA (reference sequence). The chain's CDR3 is CSAARLAVSSYEQYF.

The chain recombines TRBV7-9 with TRBJ2-2. The CDR3 consists of 16 residues. Germline CDR1 is SEHNR and CDR2 is FQNEAQ (reference sequence). The CDR3 spells CASSLGLGANTGELFF.

This chain uses TRBV6-5 with TRBJ2-3; TCRdb calls TRBD1, which cannot be checked without DNA. This CDR3 comprises 15 residues. In germline, CDR1 is MNHEY, CDR2 SVGAGI. This CDR3 is CASSYSGGFTDTQYF.

This chain uses TRBV5-6 with TRBJ1-4; the D call from TCRdb, TRBD1, cannot be confirmed without DNA. The germline gives CDR1 SGHDT, CDR2 YYEEEE. The CDR3 covers 15 residues. This CDR3 reads CASSLGPGGGEKLFF.

This chain connects TRBV13 to TRBJ1-2; lacking DNA, the TRBD1 call made by TCRdb goes unchecked. This CDR3 is built from 13 residues. Germline V gene lookup returns CDR1 PRHDT and CDR2 FYEKMQ (reference sequence). The CDR3 loop reads CASSTRQGYGYTF.

The chain has TRBV6-5 and TRBJ1-5. The CDR3 extends over 13 amino acids. Germline CDR1 reads MNHEY; CDR2 reads SVGAGI. This CDR3 reads CASRRAGNQPQHF.

V and J are TRBV20-1 and TRBJ2-7; as DNA is missing, the TRBD2 call by TCRdb cannot be tested. Germline V lookup: CDR1 DFQATT, CDR2 SNEGSKA (reference sequence). This CDR3 is 13 amino acids long. CDR3 residues: CSALTSGLSEQYF.

The CDR3 loop is CASSPRSEFVRSLHF. V and J are TRBV13 and TRBJ1-6; TCRdb gives TRBD1 as the D gene, but with no DNA this cannot be confirmed. Germline-derived CDR1 and CDR2 are PRHDT and FYEKMQ (reference sequence). The CDR3 loop spans 15 amino acids.

The V call is TRBV28, the J call TRBJ2-2; TCRdb names TRBD2, which stays unverified in the absence of DNA. The CDR3 runs to 16 residues. The germline V gene has CDR1 MDHEN and CDR2 SYDVKM. This CDR3 is CASSLGSGSILGELFF.

The chain uses TRBV5-6 and TRBJ2-6. There are 14 residues in the CDR3. Germline V gene data show CDR1 as SGHDT and CDR2 as YYEEEE. The CDR3 region is CASSRVGGANVLTF.

J is TRBJ1-2 and V is TRBV6-1; TCRdb gives TRBD1 as the D gene, but with no DNA this cannot be confirmed. CDR1 and CDR2 (germline): MNHNS, SASEGT. This CDR3 is built from 15 residues. This chain's CDR3 is CASTLGPGSNYGYTF.

V gene TRBV11-2 combines with J gene TRBJ2-2; the TCRdb call, TRBD2, lacks DNA for checking. Germline CDR1 is SGHAT and CDR2 is FQNNGV. The CDR3 runs to 18 residues. CDR3 amino acids: CASSLEALAGGFTGELFF.

The chain is built from TRBV5-6 and TRBJ2-2; TCRdb's D gene call, TRBD1, goes unchecked for lack of DNA. This CDR3 spans 18 amino acids. Germline V gene lookup returns CDR1 SGHDT and CDR2 YYEEEE. CDR3 loop: CASSLASGGRGASGELFF.